This record looks at one T cell receptor (beta chain) sequence and its context. Its antigen is still unknown. This sample is part of a study of cytotoxic CD8 clonotypes in ibrutinib-treated CLL. Study as a whole: Once patients had received a median 12 months of treatment, range 6 to 36, response samples were obtained. The samples contained 260,000 or so productive templates on average. They also contained an average of approximately 97,000 productive rearrangements. Overall study findings and caveats: Public clonotypes, an uncommon group, contracted or remained stable on treatment.

Target depth was 1 in 200,000 to 1 in 1 million T cells, about 10x per clonotype. The method was immunoSEQ multiplex PCR; TCRdb's version includes in-frame clones alone and lacks a portion of them. This sample has approximately 15,000 clones; around 61% occur once, and the top ten carry over 9.5%. Germline-derived CDR1 and CDR2 are MNHEY and SVGAGI. V was clipped by 3 bases and J by 6 bases; unmatched bases: 10. This CDR3 has 15 residues. This clonotype was sampled from a human donor with chronic lymphocytic leukemia. The sequences come from PBMCs, collected before ibrutinib treatment. The chain uses TRBV6-5 and TRBJ1-2; 7 nucleotides match TRBD1. The chain's CDR3 is CASSYRGTVVNGYTF. The CDR3, as DNA: TGTGCCAGCAGTTATCGGGGGACAGTAGTGAATGGCTACACCTTC.